A single sample gave rise to the 20 T cell receptor beta chains below, sequenced in a study of shared clonotypes between healthy human individuals. CD45RO negativity and positive selection for CCR7 defined naive CD8 cells, a population that excluded terminally differentiated effector memory CD45RA+ cells. Method: immunoSEQ multiplex PCR; TCRdb's copy keeps in-frame clones and lacks some. The data show hundreds of thousands of clones, roughly 98% seen once. Sequencing input: naive CD8+ T cells sorted from blood. All receptors derive from a man aged 30-40 years in good health.

The rearrangement joins TRBV18 to TRBJ2-7; 7 nucleotides match TRBD1. The CDR3 length is 16 residues. J lost 3 bases, V lost 2 bases, and 10 bases had no gene match. Germline loops: CDR1 KGHSH, CDR2 LQKENI. The DNA of the CDR3 is TGTGCCAGCTCACCAAACCGAGGACAGGAAAACTACGAGCAGTACTTC. This translates into CASSPNRGQENYEQYF.

The chain couples TRBV29-1 to TRBJ2-7; 7 bases align to TRBD2. The CDR3 spans 12 residues. Germline-derived CDR1 and CDR2 are SQVTM and ANQGSEA. Trimming removed 0 bases from V and 5 bases from J; junction bases left unmatched: 1. The CDR3 DNA reads TGCAGCGTTGAAGATGGGGGGGACGAGCAGTACTTC. It yields the protein CSVEDGGDEQYF.

The J gene is TRBJ2-7, the V gene TRBV7-9; perhaps TRBD2 as D (6 bases). Germline CDR1 and CDR2: SEHNR and FQNEAQ (reference sequence). This CDR3 comprises 14 residues. Trimming stripped 5 bases from V and 1 base from J, with 12 bases between. The DNA for the CDR3 is TGTGCCAGCAGCCCTCGACTAGATTCCTACGAGCAGTACTTC. This gives the protein CASSPRLDSYEQYF.

This chain joins TRBV11-2 and TRBJ2-1; a possible D gene is TRBD1 (6 bases). The CDR3 runs 14 residues. V lost 7 bases to trimming and J lost 7 bases, with 17 bases between them. Germline CDR1 SGHAT, CDR2 FQNNGV. This CDR3 is CASTLEGGFNEQFF. As DNA, the CDR3 is TGTGCCAGCACCTTGGAAGGGGGTTTTAATGAGCAGTTCTTC.

The chain employs TRBV7-6 and TRBJ2-3, with 7 bases lining up with TRBD1. The length of the CDR3 is 15 residues. Germline CDR1 SGHVS, CDR2 FNYEAQ. Germline trimming cut 2 bases from V and 0 bases from J; bases unmatched to any gene: 2. CDR3 sequence: CASSLSGGSTDTQYF. The DNA for the CDR3 is TGTGCCAGCAGCTTATCAGGGGGAAGCACAGATACGCAGTATTTT. The full variable domain, its missing parts supplied by reference TRBV7-6 and TRBJ2-3, is GAGVSQSPRYKVTKRGQDVALRCDPISGHVSLYWYRQALGQGPEFLTYFNYEAQQDKSGLPNDRFSAERPEGSISTLTIQRTEQRDSAMYRCASSLSGGSTDTQYFGPGTRLTVL.

V usage is TRBV4-1 and J usage is TRBJ1-2; D remains ambiguous. Trimming shortened V by 1 base and J by 0 bases, and 15 bases separated the two germline ends. The CDR3 runs to 17 residues. Germline V gene sequence: CDR1 MGHRA, CDR2 YSYEKL. Here the CDR3 reads CASSQGQGFLANYGYTF. The CDR3 nucleotides are TGCGCCAGCAGCCAAGGACAAGGGTTTTTGGCTAACTATGGCTACACCTTC.

The table lists this clone with a count of one. In DNA form, the CDR3 reads TGTGCCAGCAGTCAGGGGAGTGGTGGAAACACCATATATTTT. Protein: CASSQGSGGNTIYF. V and J are TRBV27 and TRBJ1-3; D perhaps matches TRBD1 (6 bases). The CDR3 covers 14 residues. Deletions cut 5 bases from V and 3 bases from J, with 11 bases between. The germline gives CDR1 MNHEY, CDR2 SMNVEV (reference sequence).

The V and J genes are TRBV9 and TRBJ2-7; TRBD2 aligns across 9 bases. The germline V gene has CDR1 SGDLS and CDR2 YYNGEE. This CDR3 spans 14 amino acids. V shed 3 bases and J 6 bases; nucleotides not matched to a gene: 7. CDR3 coding DNA: TGTGCCAGCAGCGGCCCTAGCGGGGAGGGCGAGCAGTACTTC. It codes for CASSGPSGEGEQYF. Drawing the rest from reference TRBV9 and TRBJ2-7, the complete variable domain is DSGVTQTPKHLITATGQRVTLRCSPRSGDLSVYWYQQSLDQGLQFLIQYYNGEERAKGNILERFSAQQFPDLHSELNLSSLELGDSALYFCASSGPSGEGEQYFGPGTRLTVT.

The chain joins TRBV20-1 to TRBJ2-7; D is unclear. CDR3 length: 11 residues. Trimming left V 6 bases short and J 7 bases short, with 13 bases between. CDR1 is DFQATT and CDR2 is SNEGSKA in the germline V gene (reference sequence). Here the CDR3 reads CSATRAREQYF. CDR3 nucleotides: TGCAGTGCCACTCGGGCGAGGGAGCAGTACTTC.

The J gene is TRBJ2-7, the V gene TRBV7-6; unclear D gene. From germline, CDR1 is SGHVS and CDR2 FNYEAQ. The CDR3 is 12 residues long. Trimming left V 6 bases short and J 0 bases short, with 6 bases between. The CDR3 region has the DNA TGTGCCAGCAGAGGTTACTCCTACGAGCAGTACTTC. Translating gives CASRGYSYEQYF.

V is TRBV6-1 and J is TRBJ2-5; 8 positions match TRBD1. The germline CDR1 and CDR2 sequences are MNHNS and SASEGT. This CDR3 contains 16 residues. The V gene end was trimmed by 2 bases and the J gene end by 1 base; junction bases not matched to a gene: 6. CDR3 coding DNA: TGTGCCAGCAGTGAATTCGTAGGACAGGGCCAAGAGACCCAGTACTTC. Protein sequence: CASSEFVGQGQETQYF.

The chain combines TRBV5-1 with TRBJ1-2, with unresolved D. The CDR3 runs 14 residues. Trimming shortened V by 1 base and J by 4 bases, and 11 bases separated the two germline ends. The germline V gene has CDR1 SGHRS and CDR2 YFSETQ. CDR3 sequence (DNA): TGCGCCAGCAGCTTGAACCCGCAGCCCTATGGCTACACCTTC. As protein: CASSLNPQPYGYTF.

This clone was counted a few times. The J gene is TRBJ1-1, the V gene TRBV13; D not certain. There are 13 residues in the CDR3. V was cut by 1 base and J by 5 bases, with 8 bases left in between. Germline loops: CDR1 PRHDT, CDR2 FYEKMQ (reference sequence). The CDR3: CASSLAYGTEAFF. CDR3 nucleotides: TGTGCCAGCAGCTTAGCATATGGAACTGAAGCTTTCTTT.

The chain uses TRBV27 and TRBJ2-7, with D tentatively TRBD1 (6 bases). V was trimmed by 2 bases and J by 7 bases, leaving 24 bases between them. The CDR3 is made up of 17 amino acids. Germline CDR1 is MNHEY and CDR2 is SMNVEV (reference sequence). CDR3 DNA: TGTGCCAGCAGTTTAGCGTCCAGTACAGGGAAGCGAGGGGAGCAGTACTTC. Amino acid sequence: CASSLASSTGKRGEQYF.

V usage is TRBV13 and J usage is TRBJ2-5, with D maybe TRBD2 (6 bases). This CDR3 spans 16 amino acids. Trimming stripped 1 base from V and 1 base from J, with 13 bases between. Germline lookup yields CDR1 PRHDT and CDR2 FYEKMQ (reference sequence). DNA of the CDR3: TGTGCCAGCAGCTTAGCTTCCCGGGGGTCCCAAGAGACCCAGTACTTC. This encodes CASSLASRGSQETQYF.

This chain connects TRBV29-1 to TRBJ1-2, with D perhaps matching TRBD1 (5 bases). Germline CDR1 reads SQVTM; CDR2 reads ANQGSEA. V dropped 7 bases and J dropped 0 bases, with 15 bases sitting between them. There are 14 residues in the CDR3. The CDR3 DNA reads as TGCAGCGCTGCCAGGGTGGGCCCTAACTATGGCTACACCTTC. This encodes CSAARVGPNYGYTF. The whole variable domain, remainder taken from reference TRBV29-1 and TRBJ1-2, is SAVISQKPSRDICQRGTSLTIQCQVDSQVTMMFWYRQQPGQSLTLIATANQGSEATYESGFVIDKFPISRPNLTFSTLTVSNMSPEDSSIYLCSAARVGPNYGYTFGSGTRLTVV.

The V gene is TRBV6-5, the J gene TRBJ2-5; D unresolved. V shed 0 bases and J shed 0 bases, with 8 bases lying between them. Looked up from germline, CDR1 is MNHEY and CDR2 is SVGAGI. The CDR3 has 15 amino acids. In nucleotides, the CDR3 is TGTGCCAGCAGTTACTCTGGCGGAGACCAAGAGACCCAGTACTTC. Its protein product is CASSYSGGDQETQYF.

This clone is a singleton in its sample. CDR3 region: CASSWGDRAHQPQHF. The CDR3 DNA reads as TGTGCCAGCAGCTGGGGTGACAGGGCCCATCAGCCCCAGCATTTT. The V call is TRBV7-9, the J call TRBJ1-5, with 7 bases aligning to TRBD1. The CDR3 loop spans 15 amino acids. V dropped 4 bases and J dropped 5; count of bases not matched to a gene: 8. Germline V gene data show CDR1 as SEHNR and CDR2 as FQNEAQ (reference sequence).

The V gene is TRBV12-5, the J gene TRBJ2-1, with D hard to call. V gave up 1 base and J gave up 4 bases, with 5 bases separating them. The germline CDR1 and CDR2 sequences are LGHNT and FRNRAP. The CDR3 loop spans 13 amino acids. The CDR3 sequence: CASGLGPYNEQFF. CDR3 sequence (DNA): TGTGCTAGTGGTTTGGGCCCATACAATGAGCAGTTCTTC.

This chain links TRBV7-9 with TRBJ1-1, with D perhaps TRBD1 (5 bases). This CDR3 has 17 residues. Germline CDR1 SEHNR, CDR2 FQNEAQ (reference sequence). V lost 1 base and J lost 1, with 16 bases in between. Written as DNA, the CDR3 is TGTGCCAGCAGCTTAGGTACCGGGGGTCCTAAGAACACTGAAGCTTTCTTT. It yields the protein CASSLGTGGPKNTEAFF.